This T cell receptor (beta chain) was identified in a study of blood T cell repertoires in COVID-19. Recruited during active infection, patients (from Seattle) were subsequently followed longitudinally. There are 15 residues in the CDR3. J gave up 6 bases and V 6 bases, and 13 bases lay outside the gene matches. CDR1 is MDHEN and CDR2 is SYDVKM in the germline V gene. Here immunoSEQ multiplex PCR was the method, and the copy in TCRdb shows in-frame clones only, minus some. The table shows under 65,000 clones, with roughly 89% occurring only once. Sequencing was performed on peripheral blood. The sequence was collected from an older woman with COVID-19, enrolled during active disease. The chain has TRBV28 and TRBJ1-2, with TRBD1 matching 7 bases. The CDR3 nucleotides are TGTGCCAGCAGACCAAGGGGACAGACGGTGAATGGCTACACCTTC. Protein sequence: CASRPRGQTVNGYTF.